One sample yielded the 15 T cell receptor beta chains listed below, sequenced in a study of blood T cell repertoires in COVID-19. Assay used: immunoSEQ multiplex PCR; TCRdb lists only in-frame clones, some missing. The sample yields around 72,000 clones, nearly 90% seen once. The sample was peripheral blood. The receptor source for this set is a man aged 45-65 years with acute or convalescent COVID-19.

This clone was counted a single time. The CDR3 reads CASSQDPKTQYF. In DNA form, the CDR3 reads TGTGCCAGCAGCCAAGATCCAAAGACCCAGTACTTC. The chain employs TRBV14 and TRBJ2-5; D is ambiguous. This CDR3 has 12 amino acids. Germline V gene data show CDR1 as SGHDN and CDR2 as FVKESK. V lost 0 bases and J lost 6, with 5 bases in between.

The chain carries TRBV6-5 and TRBJ2-7, with D possibly being TRBD1 (5 bases). Germline assignment: CDR1 MNHEY and CDR2 SVGAGI. The CDR3 covers 14 residues. V lost 0 bases and J lost 6, with 12 bases in between. As DNA, the CDR3 is TGTGCCAGCAGTTACTCGTACAGGACACGCGAGCAGTACTTC. This translates into CASSYSYRTREQYF.

This chain connects TRBV5-6 to TRBJ1-5; D is perhaps TRBD1 (6 bases). V lost 3 bases to trimming and J lost 4 bases, with 11 bases between them. Germline V gene sequence: CDR1 SGHDT, CDR2 YYEEEE. There are 14 residues in the CDR3. CDR3 in amino acids: CASSSQGRNQPQHF. The CDR3 DNA is TGTGCCAGCAGCTCACAGGGACGGAATCAGCCCCAGCATTTT.

J is TRBJ1-1 and V is TRBV18; D may be TRBD1 (5 bases). V lost 0 bases and J lost 2, with 16 bases in between. The germline V gene encodes CDR1 KGHSH and CDR2 LQKENI. There are 17 residues in the CDR3. CDR3 nucleotide sequence: TGTGCCAGCTCACCACCGGTGGGGGGGAGACATAACACTGAAGCTTTCTTT. Protein product: CASSPPVGGRHNTEAFF.

This rearrangement joins TRBV6-6 to TRBJ2-1; 7 nucleotides align to TRBD1. Germline CDR1 is MNHNY and CDR2 is SVGAGI (reference sequence). The ends lost 4 bases at V and 4 bases at J; junction bases unmatched: 7. CDR3 length: 15 residues. The CDR3 bases are TGTGCCAGCAGTTCCGGGACAGCGCATTACAATGAGCAGTTCTTC. Translating it yields CASSSGTAHYNEQFF.

The chain employs TRBV5-1 and TRBJ2-2, with D perhaps TRBD1 (5 bases). This CDR3 is 13 amino acids long. Per germline, CDR1 SGHRS and CDR2 YFSETQ. V was pared by 5 bases and J by 1 base, with 6 bases between. The chain's CDR3 is CASRTENTGELFF. The CDR3 DNA is TGCGCCAGCAGGACAGAGAACACCGGGGAGCTGTTTTTT.

The rearrangement links TRBV9 to TRBJ1-5; the match to TRBD1 covers 10 bases. V lost 4 bases and J lost 5; bases outside the gene matches: 6. The CDR3 length is 15 residues. Germline assignment: CDR1 SGDLS and CDR2 YYNGEE. The CDR3 DNA is TGTGCCAGCAGCTTGGGACAGGGGTTGGATCAGCCCCAGCATTTT. It yields the protein CASSLGQGLDQPQHF.

The chain combines TRBV30 with TRBJ2-2; the D gene is possibly TRBD1 (5 bases). V lost 2 bases, J lost 6 bases, and 19 bases lay in between. The CDR3 extends over 16 amino acids. Germline loops: CDR1 GTSNPN, CDR2 SVGIG (reference sequence). CDR3 loop: CAWSRPWGGRPGELFF. The CDR3 nucleotides read TGTGCCTGGAGTCGTCCGTGGGGCGGTCGTCCCGGGGAGCTGTTTTTT.

This clone was counted a few times. A junction end diverges from the germline sequence, so it may reflect a read error. The chain has TRBV30 and TRBJ1-6; D gene unclear. There are 14 residues in the CDR3. Germline CDR1 GTSNPN, CDR2 SVGIG (reference sequence). CDR3 sequence (DNA): TGTGCCTGGAGTACCGACTCCAATAATTCACCCCTCCACTTT. It yields the protein CAWSTDSNNSPLHF.

The rearrangement uses TRBV18 and TRBJ2-3, with 11 bases fitting TRBD2. With V trimmed by 5 bases and J by 6 bases, 13 bases remained unmatched. In germline, CDR1 is KGHSH, CDR2 LQKENI. CDR3 length: 17 amino acids. The CDR3 spells CASSIYLSGGARDTQYF. The CDR3 DNA is TGTGCCAGCTCAATATATCTTAGCGGGGGGGCCCGCGATACGCAGTATTTT.

The chain combines TRBV3-1 (or the pseudogene TRBV3-2) with TRBJ2-2; D ambiguous. The CDR3 loop spans 14 amino acids. Germline V gene sequence: CDR1 LGHDT, CDR2 YNNKEL (reference sequence). V was trimmed by 2 bases and J by 0 bases, leaving 4 bases between them. The CDR3 DNA follows: TGTGCCAGCAGCCAACCCGCGAACACCGGGGAGCTGTTTTTT. This codes for CASSQPANTGELFF.

The CDR3 spells CASSPQPGQVIYNEQFF. Here the CDR3 DNA reads TGCGCCAGCAGCCCACAACCGGGACAAGTTATTTACAATGAGCAGTTCTTC. The V gene is TRBV5-1, the J gene TRBJ2-1, with D possibly being TRBD1 (6 bases). Per germline, CDR1 SGHRS and CDR2 YFSETQ. V was trimmed by 4 bases and J by 4 bases, leaving 21 bases between them. This CDR3 is built from 17 residues. The complete variable domain, with remaining parts taken from reference TRBV5-1 and TRBJ2-1, reads KAGVTQTPRYLIKTRGQQVTLSCSPISGHRSVSWYQQTPGQGLQFLFEYFSETQRNKGNFPGRFSGRQFSNSRSEMNVSTLELGDSALYLCASSPQPGQVIYNEQFFGPGTRLTVL.

The chain links TRBV24-1 to TRBJ2-1, with TRBD1 identical over 7 bases. The CDR3 consists of 17 residues. Germline lookup yields CDR1 KGHDR and CDR2 SFDVKD. V lost 4 bases, J lost 2 bases, and 10 bases stayed unmatched. In DNA, the CDR3 is TGTGCCACCAGTGAAGCCCGGACAGGTATAACCTACAATGAGCAGTTCTTC. It codes for CATSEARTGITYNEQFF.

This chain links TRBV6-5 with TRBJ1-6; tentative D call: TRBD1 (6 bases). The CDR3 loop spans 15 amino acids. V dropped 7 bases and J dropped 6 bases, with 16 bases sitting between them. Germline CDR1 and CDR2: MNHEY and SVGAGI. CDR3 sequence: CASTLTGQLNSPLHF. The CDR3 coding sequence is TGTGCCAGCACACTTACGGGACAACTTAATTCACCCCTCCACTTT.

This chain joins TRBV19 and TRBJ1-3; no clear D gene. The CDR3 extends over 14 amino acids. V was trimmed by 4 bases and J by 0 bases, leaving 7 bases between them. Germline V lookup: CDR1 LNHDA, CDR2 SQIVND (reference sequence). As DNA, the CDR3 is TGTGCCAGTAGTAGGGGAGACTCTGGAAACACCATATATTTT. Its protein product is CASSRGDSGNTIYF.